The entry below gives a single T cell receptor beta chain sequence along with its context. The sample belongs to a study of blood T cell repertoires in COVID-19. Study context: The United States, Italy and Spain provided the acute and convalescent COVID-19 samples.

Sequencing used immunoSEQ multiplex PCR; TCRdb keeps in-frame clones, though not all of them. In the table there are about 92,000 clones, around three quarters of which are singletons. Sequencing was done on a sample of peripheral blood. The TCR comes from a woman aged 55-70 years in a cohort sampled during active or convalescent COVID-19.

Here the CDR3 reads CASRTGTTATGYGYTF. CDR3 nucleotide sequence: TGCGCCAGCAGGACCGGGACAACGGCTACAGGCTATGGCTACACCTTC. V gene TRBV5-1 combines with J gene TRBJ1-2; TRBD1 might be the D (6 bases). V was cut by 5 bases and J by 4 bases, with 21 bases left in between. The CDR3 consists of 16 residues. Germline values: CDR1 SGHRS, CDR2 YFSETQ.